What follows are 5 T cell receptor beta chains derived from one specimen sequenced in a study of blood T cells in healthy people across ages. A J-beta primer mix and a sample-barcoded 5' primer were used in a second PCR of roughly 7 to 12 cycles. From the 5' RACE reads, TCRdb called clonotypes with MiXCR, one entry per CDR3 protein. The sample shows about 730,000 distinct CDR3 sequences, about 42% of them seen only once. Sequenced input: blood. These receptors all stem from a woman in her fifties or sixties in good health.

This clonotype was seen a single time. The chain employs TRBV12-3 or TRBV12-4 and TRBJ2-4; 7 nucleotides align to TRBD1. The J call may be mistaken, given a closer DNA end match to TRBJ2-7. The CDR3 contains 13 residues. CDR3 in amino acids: CASSTATGNEQYF. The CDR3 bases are TGTGCCAGCAGCACCGCGACAGGGAACGAGCAGTACTTC.

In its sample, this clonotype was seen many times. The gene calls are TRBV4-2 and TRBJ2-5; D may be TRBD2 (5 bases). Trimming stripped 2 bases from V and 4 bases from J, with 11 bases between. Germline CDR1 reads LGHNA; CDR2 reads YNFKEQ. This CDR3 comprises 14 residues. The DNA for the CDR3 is TGTGCCAGCAGCCAATCGGGGAAAGGAGAGACCCAGTACTTC. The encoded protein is CASSQSGKGETQYF.

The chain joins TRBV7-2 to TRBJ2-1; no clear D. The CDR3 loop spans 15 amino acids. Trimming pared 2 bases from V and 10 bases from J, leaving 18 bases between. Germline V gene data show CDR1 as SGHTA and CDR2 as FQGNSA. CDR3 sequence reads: CASSLLSGAAYEQFF. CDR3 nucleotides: TGTGCCAGCAGCTTACTTTCTGGAGCAGCCTACGAGCAGTTCTTC.

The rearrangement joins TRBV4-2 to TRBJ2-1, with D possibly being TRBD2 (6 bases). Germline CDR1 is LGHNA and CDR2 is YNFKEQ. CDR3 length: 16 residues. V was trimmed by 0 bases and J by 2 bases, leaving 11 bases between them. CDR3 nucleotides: TGTGCCAGCAGCCAAGACGGGACTCCCGCCTACAATGAGCAGTTCTTC. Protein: CASSQDGTPAYNEQFF.

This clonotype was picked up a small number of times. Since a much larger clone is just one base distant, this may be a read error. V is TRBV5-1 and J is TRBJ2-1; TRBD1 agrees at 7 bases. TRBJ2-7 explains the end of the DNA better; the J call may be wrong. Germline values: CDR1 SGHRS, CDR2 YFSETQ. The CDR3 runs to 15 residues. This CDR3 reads CASSPRQGNNNEQYF. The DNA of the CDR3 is TGCGCCAGCAGCCCGAGACAGGGCAATAACAATGAGCAGTACTTC.